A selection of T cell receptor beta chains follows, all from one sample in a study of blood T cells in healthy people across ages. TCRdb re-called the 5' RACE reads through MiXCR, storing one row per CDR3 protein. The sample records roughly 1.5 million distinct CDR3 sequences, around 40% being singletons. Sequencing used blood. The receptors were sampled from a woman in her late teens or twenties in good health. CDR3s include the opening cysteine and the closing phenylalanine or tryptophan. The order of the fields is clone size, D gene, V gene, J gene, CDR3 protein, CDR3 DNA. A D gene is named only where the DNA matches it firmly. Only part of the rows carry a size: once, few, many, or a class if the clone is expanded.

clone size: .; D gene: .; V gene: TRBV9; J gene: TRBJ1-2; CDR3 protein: CANSGPSGYTF; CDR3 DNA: TGTGCCAACAGCGGTCCCAGTGGCTACACCTTC
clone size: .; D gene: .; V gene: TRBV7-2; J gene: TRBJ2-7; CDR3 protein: CASSVNRAGYEQYF; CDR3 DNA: TGTGCCAGCAGCGTCAACAGGGCCGGCTACGAGCAGTACTTC
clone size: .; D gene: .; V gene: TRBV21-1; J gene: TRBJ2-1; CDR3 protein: CASSKDLRDYLYNEQFF; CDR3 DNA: TGTGCCAGCAGCAAAGATCTGCGGGACTACCTATACAATGAGCAGTTCTTC
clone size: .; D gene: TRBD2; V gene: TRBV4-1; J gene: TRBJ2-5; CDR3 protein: CASSQASGGQETQYF; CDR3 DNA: TGCGCCAGCAGCCAAGCTAGCGGGGGACAAGAGACCCAGTACTTC
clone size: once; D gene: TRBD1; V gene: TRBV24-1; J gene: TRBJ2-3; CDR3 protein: CATSDPGQGLGDTQYF; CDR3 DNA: TGTGCCACCAGTGATCCTGGACAGGGCCTGGGGGATACGCAGTATTTT
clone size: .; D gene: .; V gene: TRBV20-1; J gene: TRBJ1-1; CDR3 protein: CSARLPAGLAEAFF; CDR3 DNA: TGCAGTGCTAGACTCCCAGCAGGGTTAGCTGAAGCTTTCTTT
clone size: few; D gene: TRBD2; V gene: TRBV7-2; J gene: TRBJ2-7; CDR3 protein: CASSSRPGLSSYNEQYF; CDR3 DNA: TGTGCCAGCAGCTCTCGACCGGGACTAAGCTCCTACAATGAGCAGTACTTC
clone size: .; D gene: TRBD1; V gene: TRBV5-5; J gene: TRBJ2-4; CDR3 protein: CASSKTRDSKNIQYF; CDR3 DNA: TGTGCCAGCAGCAAAACCCGGGACAGCAAAAACATTCAGTACTTC
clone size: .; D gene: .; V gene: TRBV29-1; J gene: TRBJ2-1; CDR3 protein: CSVDQGQFF; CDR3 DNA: TGCAGCGTTGATCAGGGGCAGTTCTTC
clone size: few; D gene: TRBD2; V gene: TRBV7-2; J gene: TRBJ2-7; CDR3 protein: CASSLAGAGSSYEQYF; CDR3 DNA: TGTGCCAGCAGCTTAGCGGGAGCGGGATCTTCCTACGAGCAGTACTTC
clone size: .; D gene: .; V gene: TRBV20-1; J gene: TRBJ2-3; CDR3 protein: CSARPILNARDAQYF; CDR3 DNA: TGCAGTGCTAGACCCATACTAAATGCCAGAGATGCGCAGTATTTT
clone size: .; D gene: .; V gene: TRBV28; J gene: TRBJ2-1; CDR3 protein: CASRSTGLRGFF; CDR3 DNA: TGTGCCAGCAGGTCCACGGGACTCCGGGGGTTCTTC
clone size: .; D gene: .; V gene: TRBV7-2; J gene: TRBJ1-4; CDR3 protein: CASSNPTGRNEKLFF; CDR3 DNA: TGTGCCAGCAGTAACCCCACGGGTCGAAATGAAAAACTGTTTTTT
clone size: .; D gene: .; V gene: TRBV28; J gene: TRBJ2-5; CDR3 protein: CASILGRVQNEQYF; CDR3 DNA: TGTGCCAGCATCCTCGGACGGGTTCAGAATGAGCAGTACTTC
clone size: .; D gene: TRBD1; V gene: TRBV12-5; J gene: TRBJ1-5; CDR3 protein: CASAPGQYNQPQHF; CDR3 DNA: TGTGCTAGTGCTCCGGGACAGTATAATCAGCCCCAGCATTTT
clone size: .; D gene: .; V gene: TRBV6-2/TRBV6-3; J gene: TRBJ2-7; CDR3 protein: CASSTLGRQSSYEQYF; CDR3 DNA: TGTGCCAGCAGTACTTTGGGACGCCAGAGCTCCTACGAGCAGTACTTC
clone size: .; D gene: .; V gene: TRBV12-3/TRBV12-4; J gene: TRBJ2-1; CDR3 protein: CAGSLVLPPRGEQFF; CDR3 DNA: TGTGCCGGCAGTTTAGTGTTACCACCCCGTGGTGAGCAGTTCTTC
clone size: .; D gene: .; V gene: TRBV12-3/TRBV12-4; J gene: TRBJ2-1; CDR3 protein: CASSPGLDSEIYNEQFF; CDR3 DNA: TGTGCCAGCAGCCCGGGACTCGATTCAGAGATCTACAATGAGCAGTTCTTC
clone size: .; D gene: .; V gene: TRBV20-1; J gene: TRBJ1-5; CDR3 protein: CSAALWEDRNQPQHF; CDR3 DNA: TGCAGTGCTGCCCTCTGGGAAGATCGCAATCAGCCCCAGCATTTT
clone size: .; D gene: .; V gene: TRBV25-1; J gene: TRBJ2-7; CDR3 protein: CASGRGLNNEQYF; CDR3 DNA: TGTGCCAGCGGCAGGGGTCTCAACAATGAGCAGTACTTC
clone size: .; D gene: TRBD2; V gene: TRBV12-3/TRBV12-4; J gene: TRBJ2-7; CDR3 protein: CASSSLAGARVTYF; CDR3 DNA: TGTGCCAGCAGTTCCCTAGCGGGGGCCCGTGTCACGTACTTC
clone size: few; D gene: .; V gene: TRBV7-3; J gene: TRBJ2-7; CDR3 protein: CASSLTGIGEQYF; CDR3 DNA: TGTGCCAGCAGCTTAACGGGGATTGGGGAGCAGTACTTC
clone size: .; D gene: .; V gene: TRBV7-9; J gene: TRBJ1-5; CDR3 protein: CASSFSGDGHNQPQHF; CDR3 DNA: TGTGCCAGCAGCTTCTCCGGGGACGGACACAATCAGCCCCAGCATTTT
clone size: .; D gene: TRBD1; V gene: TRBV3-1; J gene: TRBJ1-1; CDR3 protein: CVSSQEGTGTTAFF; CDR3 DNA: TGTGTCAGCAGCCAAGAAGGGACAGGGACTACGGCTTTCTTT
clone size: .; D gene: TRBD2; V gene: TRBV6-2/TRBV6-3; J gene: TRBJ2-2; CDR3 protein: CASRSLASVRAGELFF; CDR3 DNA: TGTGCCAGCAGATCACTAGCGAGCGTAAGGGCCGGGGAGCTGTTTTTT
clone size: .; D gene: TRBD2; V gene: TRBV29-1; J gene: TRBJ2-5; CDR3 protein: CSVAWTGGWEQYF; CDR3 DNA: TGCAGCGTCGCTTGGACGGGGGGATGGGAGCAGTACTTC
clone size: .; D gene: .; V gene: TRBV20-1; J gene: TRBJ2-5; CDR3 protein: CSALTGEQETQYF; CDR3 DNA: TGCAGTGCTCTCACAGGAGAACAAGAGACCCAGTACTTC
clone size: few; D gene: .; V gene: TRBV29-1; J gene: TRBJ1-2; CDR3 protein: CSVVGDTQYGYTF; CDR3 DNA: TGCAGCGTTGTTGGGGACACTCAGTATGGCTACACCTTC
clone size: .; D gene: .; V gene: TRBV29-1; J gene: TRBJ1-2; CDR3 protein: CSVESGPWRGYTF; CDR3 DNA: TGCAGCGTGGAATCGGGACCCTGGAGGGGCTACACCTTC
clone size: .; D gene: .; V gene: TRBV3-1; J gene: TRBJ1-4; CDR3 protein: CASSYRVGRVFF; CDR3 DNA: TGTGCCAGCAGCTACAGGGTTGGTAGAGTGTTTTTT
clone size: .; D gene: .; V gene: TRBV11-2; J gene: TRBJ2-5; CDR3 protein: CASSFGLRGWLEQYF; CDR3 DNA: TGTGCCAGCAGCTTCGGCCTTAGGGGGTGGCTTGAGCAGTACTTC
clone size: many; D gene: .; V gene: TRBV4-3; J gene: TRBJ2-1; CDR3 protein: CASSQDTGSYNEQFF; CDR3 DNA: TGCGCCAGCAGCCAAGATACAGGCAGCTACAATGAGCAGTTCTTC
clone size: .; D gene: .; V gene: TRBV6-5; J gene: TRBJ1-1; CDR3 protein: CASRVSFMNTEAFF; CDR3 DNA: TGTGCCAGCAGGGTCAGTTTTATGAACACTGAAGCTTTCTTT
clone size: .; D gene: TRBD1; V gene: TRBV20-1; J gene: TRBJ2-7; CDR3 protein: CSAPDLRQGDNEQYF; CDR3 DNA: TGCAGTGCTCCCGATCTTCGACAGGGGGATAACGAGCAGTACTTC
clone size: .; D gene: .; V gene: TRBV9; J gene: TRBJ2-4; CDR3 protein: CASSGPTLGPKNIQYF; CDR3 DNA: TGTGCCAGCAGCGGACCCACCCTGGGTCCCAAAAACATTCAGTACTTC
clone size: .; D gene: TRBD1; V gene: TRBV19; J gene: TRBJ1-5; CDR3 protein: CAAGQGGNQPQHF; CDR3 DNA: TGTGCCGCCGGACAGGGCGGGAATCAGCCCCAGCATTTT
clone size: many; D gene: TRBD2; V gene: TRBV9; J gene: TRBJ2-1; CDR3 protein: CASSTQTSAEHEQFF; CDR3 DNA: TGTGCCAGCAGCACCCAGACTAGCGCAGAACATGAGCAGTTCTTC
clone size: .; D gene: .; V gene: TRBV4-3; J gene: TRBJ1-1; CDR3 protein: CASSRVAGTEAFF; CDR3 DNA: TGCGCCAGCAGCCGCGTTGCCGGGACTGAAGCTTTCTTT
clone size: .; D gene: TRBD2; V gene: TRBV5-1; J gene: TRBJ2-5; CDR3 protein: CASSYRPNVAGPALSNEQYF; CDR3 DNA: TGCGCCAGCAGCTACAGACCCAATGTAGCGGGCCCTGCGTTGTCGAATGAGCAGTACTTC
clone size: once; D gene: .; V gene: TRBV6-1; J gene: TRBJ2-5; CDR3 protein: CASSEEGLTQYF; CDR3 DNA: TGTGCCAGCAGTGAAGAGGGGTTGACCCAGTACTTC
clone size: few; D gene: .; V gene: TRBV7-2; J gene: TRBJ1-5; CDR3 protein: CASSPGRPSSNQPQHF; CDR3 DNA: TGTGCCAGCAGCCCCGGACGGCCGAGTAGCAATCAGCCCCAGCATTTT
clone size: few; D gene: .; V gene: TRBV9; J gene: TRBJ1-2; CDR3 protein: CASSVDTYGYTF; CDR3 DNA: TGTGCCAGCAGCGTCGACACCTATGGCTACACCTTC
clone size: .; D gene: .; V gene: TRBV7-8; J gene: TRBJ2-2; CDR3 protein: CASSLVIGSSPGELFF; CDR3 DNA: TGTGCCAGCAGCTTAGTAATCGGGAGTAGTCCCGGGGAGCTGTTTTTT
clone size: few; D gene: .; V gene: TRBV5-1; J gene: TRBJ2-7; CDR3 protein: CASSLVRSDEQYF; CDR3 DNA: TGCGCCAGCAGCTTGGTTCGCAGTGACGAGCAGTACTTC
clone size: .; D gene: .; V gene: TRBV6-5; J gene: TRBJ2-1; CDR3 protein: CASSLTGKNEQFF; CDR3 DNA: TGTGCCAGCAGCCTCACAGGGAAAAATGAGCAGTTCTTC
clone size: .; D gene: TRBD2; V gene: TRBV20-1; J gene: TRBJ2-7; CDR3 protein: CSASGTSPYYEQYF; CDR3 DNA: TGCAGTGCCTCCGGGACTAGCCCCTACTACGAGCAGTACTTC
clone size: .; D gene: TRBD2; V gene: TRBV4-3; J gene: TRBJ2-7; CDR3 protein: CASSQMLTGGAYEQYF; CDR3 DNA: TGCGCCAGCAGCCAGATGTTGACGGGGGGTGCCTACGAGCAGTACTTC
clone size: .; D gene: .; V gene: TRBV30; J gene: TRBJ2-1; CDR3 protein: CALIQSSYNEQFF; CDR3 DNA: TGTGCCCTGATACAGAGCTCCTACAATGAGCAGTTCTTC
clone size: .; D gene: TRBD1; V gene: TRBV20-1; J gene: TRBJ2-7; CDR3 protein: CSAIGTGLHEQYF; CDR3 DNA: TGCAGTGCTATCGGGACAGGGCTTCACGAGCAGTACTTC
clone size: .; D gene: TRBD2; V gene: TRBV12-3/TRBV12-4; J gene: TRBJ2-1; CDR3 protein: CASSWTSGTANEQFF; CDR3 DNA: TGTGCCAGCAGTTGGACTAGCGGGACGGCCAATGAGCAGTTCTTC
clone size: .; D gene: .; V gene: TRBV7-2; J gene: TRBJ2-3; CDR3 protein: CASSPKTWTRTDTQYF; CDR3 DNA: TGTGCCAGCAGCCCAAAGACGTGGACTCGAACAGATACGCAGTATTTT
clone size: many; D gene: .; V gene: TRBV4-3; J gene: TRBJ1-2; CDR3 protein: CASSQEKDGTSYGYTF; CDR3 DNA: TGCGCCAGCAGCCAAGAGAAGGACGGGACCTCCTATGGCTACACCTTC
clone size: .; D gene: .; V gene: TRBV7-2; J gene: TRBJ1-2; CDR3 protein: CASSLPREVGYTF; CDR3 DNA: TGTGCCAGCAGCTTACCCAGGGAAGTGGGCTACACCTTC
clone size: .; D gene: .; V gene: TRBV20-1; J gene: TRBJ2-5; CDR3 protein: CSARALSWQETQYF; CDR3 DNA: TGCAGTGCTAGAGCCCTGAGTTGGCAAGAGACCCAGTACTTC
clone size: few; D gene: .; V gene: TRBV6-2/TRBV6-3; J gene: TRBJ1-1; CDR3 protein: CASLRAGDTEAFF; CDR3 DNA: TGTGCCAGCCTCAGGGCAGGAGACACTGAAGCTTTCTTT